A single sample gave rise to the 14 T cell receptor beta chains below, sequenced in a study of blood T cells in healthy people across ages. Using a J-beta primer mix together with a sample-barcoded 5' primer, a second PCR was run for roughly 6 to 12 cycles. Each CDR3 protein is one row after TCRdb ran MiXCR on the 5' RACE reads. The repertoire holds 550,000 to 750,000 distinct CDR3 sequences, with approximately 21% as singletons. The source material was blood. Every receptor here comes from a man between 65 and 80 years old in good health.

This clonotype was counted only a few times. The chain carries TRBV5-5 and TRBJ2-3; D is uncertain. Trimming stripped 5 bases from V and 0 bases from J, with 4 bases between. Germline V lookup: CDR1 SGHKS, CDR2 YYEKEE (reference sequence). The CDR3 sequence is 12 residues long. Here the CDR3 DNA reads TGTGCCAGCAGGGCTAGCACAGATACGCAGTATTTT. Translated, it gives CASRASTDTQYF. The entire variable domain, with the rest obtained from reference TRBV5-5 and TRBJ2-3, is as follows: DAGVTQSPTHLIKTRGQQVTLRCSPISGHKSVSWYQQVLGQGPQFIFQYYEKEERGRGNFPDRFSARQFPNYSSELNVNALLLGDSALYLCASRASTDTQYFGPGTRLTVL.

The chain has TRBV20-1 and TRBJ1-1; D may be TRBD1 (6 bases). The ends were cut back, 0 bases at V and 5 bases at J, with 16 bases in the middle. Germline V lookup: CDR1 DFQATT, CDR2 SNEGSKA (reference sequence). The CDR3 has 15 amino acids. The CDR3 sequence: CSARDPGGERTEAFF. As DNA, the CDR3 is TGCAGTGCTAGAGATCCGGGGGGCGAAAGGACTGAAGCTTTCTTT.

Only a few counts were recorded for this clonotype. This chain links TRBV10-1 with TRBJ2-7; D uncertain. The V gene lost 7 bases and the J gene lost 2 bases, with 18 bases spanning the gap. The CDR3 covers 15 residues. Germline CDR1 is WNHNN and CDR2 is SYGVQD (reference sequence). The chain's CDR3 is CASKMTARIPYEQYF. The CDR3 coding sequence is TGCGCCAGCAAAATGACTGCGAGGATCCCCTACGAGCAGTACTTC.

V and J are TRBV7-6 and TRBJ2-7, with 10 nucleotides matching TRBD1. The CDR3 is 15 residues long. J gave up 5 bases and V 2 bases, and 6 bases lay outside the gene matches. Looked up from germline, CDR1 is SGHVS and CDR2 is FNYEAQ. The DNA for the CDR3 is TGTGCCAGCAGCTTAAAGACAGGGGGCATCGACGAGCAGTACTTC. Protein sequence: CASSLKTGGIDEQYF.

This clonotype was detected a few times. The chain couples TRBV5-1 to TRBJ2-5, with no clear D. Per the germline V gene, CDR1 is SGHRS and CDR2 is YFSETQ. The V end was cut by 7 bases, the J end by 0 bases, with 7 bases between. The CDR3 is made up of 12 amino acids. The CDR3 spells CASGQNQETQYF. For the CDR3, the DNA is TGCGCCAGCGGGCAGAACCAAGAGACCCAGTACTTC.

The chain joins TRBV6-6 to TRBJ1-4; no reliable D call. Germline-derived CDR1 and CDR2 are MNHNY and SVGAGI (reference sequence). CDR3 length equals 15 residues. V dropped 0 bases and J dropped 4 bases, with 9 bases sitting between them. The CDR3 nucleotides read TGTGCCAGCAGTTACTCTGGGCAAGATAATGAAAAACTGTTTTTT. It translates to CASSYSGQDNEKLFF.

This clonotype was counted ten times or more. The genes are TRBV9 and TRBJ2-1, with D possibly being TRBD2 (5 bases). This CDR3 has 15 amino acids. The ends were cut back, 1 base at V and 0 bases at J, with 8 bases in the middle. The germline CDR1 and CDR2 sequences are SGDLS and YYNGEE. Here the CDR3 reads CASSVRGSSYNEQFF. In nucleotides, the CDR3 is TGTGCCAGCAGCGTAAGAGGGAGCTCCTACAATGAGCAGTTCTTC.

This clonotype has just a few counts. Likely a read error: the CDR3 ends without its conserved phenylalanine or tryptophan. This sequence joins TRBV29-1 and TRBJ2-5; 10 nucleotides agree with TRBD2. The better agreement between TRBJ2-1 and the DNA end casts doubt on the J call. Germline V gene lookup returns CDR1 SQVTM and CDR2 ANQGSEA. The CDR3 is made up of 16 amino acids. CDR3 nucleotide sequence: TGCAGCGTTGAAGCGCCTAGCGGGAGTTATGGCAATGAGCAGTTCCTC. Its protein is CSVEAPSGSYGNEQFL.

The chain joins TRBV20-1 to TRBJ1-4, with 7 bases aligning to TRBD1. V was clipped by 6 bases and J by 4 bases; unmatched bases: 5. The CDR3 has 13 residues. Germline assignment: CDR1 DFQATT and CDR2 SNEGSKA (reference sequence). The CDR3 protein is CSAPGQINEKLFF. The CDR3 region has the DNA TGCAGTGCCCCGGGACAGATTAATGAAAAACTGTTTTTT.

This clonotype was seen a few times. This sequence joins TRBV2 and TRBJ2-4; possibly TRBD1 or TRBD2 for D (5 bases each). The CDR3 is 14 residues long. Germline V gene lookup returns CDR1 SNHLY and CDR2 FYNNEI. V was trimmed by 4 bases and J by 2 bases, leaving 9 bases between them. For the CDR3, the DNA is TGTGCCAGCAGTGTTTGGGGGTCCAAAAACATTCAGTACTTC. It encodes CASSVWGSKNIQYF.

The chain couples TRBV12-3 or TRBV12-4 to TRBJ2-1; unclear D gene. The CDR3 spans 15 residues. Trimming pared 3 bases from V and 7 bases from J, leaving 16 bases between. The CDR3: CASSFYPYDGNEQFF. The CDR3 coding sequence is TGTGCCAGCAGTTTTTATCCCTATGACGGGAATGAGCAGTTCTTC.

This clonotype was detected only a few times. This chain connects TRBV20-1 to TRBJ2-1, with 8 positions matching TRBD2. Gene TRBJ2-7 matches the end of the DNA better, so the J call may be wrong. In germline, CDR1 is DFQATT, CDR2 SNEGSKA (reference sequence). This CDR3 has 14 amino acids. CDR3 loop: CSASGAGGSYEQYF. The CDR3 DNA sequence: TGCAGTGCTAGCGGCGCGGGAGGCTCCTACGAGCAGTACTTC.

CDR3 sequence: CASSLRDRSFMNTEAFF. In DNA form, the CDR3 reads TGTGCCAGCAGTCTCCGGGACAGATCTTTCATGAACACTGAAGCTTTCTTT. This chain joins TRBV12-3 or TRBV12-4 and TRBJ1-1; 7 bases agree with TRBD1. Germline trimming cut 5 bases from V and 0 bases from J; bases unmatched to any gene: 12. This CDR3 comprises 17 residues.

This clonotype was counted ten times or more. V is TRBV10-1 and J is TRBJ2-1; 10 bases agree with TRBD1. CDR1 and CDR2 (germline): WNHNN, SYGVQD (reference sequence). The CDR3 extends over 15 amino acids. V was clipped by 4 bases and J by 6 bases; unmatched bases: 6. CDR3 amino acids: CASSGTGGGRNEQFF. The DNA for the CDR3 is TGCGCCAGCAGTGGGACAGGGGGAGGTCGCAATGAGCAGTTCTTC.